The 5 T cell receptor beta chains below were found in one sample sequenced in a study of tumour-infiltrating T cells in Burkitt lymphoma. The method was immunoSEQ multiplex PCR; TCRdb's version includes in-frame clones alone and lacks a portion of them. The sample lists around 7,400 clones, under 85% occurring once. Sequencing input: tumor tissue. These receptors were collected from a human donor with diffuse large B-cell lymphoma.

The chain is built from TRBV7-9 and TRBJ1-5, with TRBD1 identical over 8 bases. The CDR3 is 14 amino acids. Unmatched junction bases numbered 7, after V lost 2 bases and J lost 10 bases. Germline values: CDR1 SEHNR, CDR2 FQNEAQ (reference sequence). This CDR3 is CASSLSQGASPQHF. In nucleotides, the CDR3 is TGTGCCAGCAGCTTATCTCAGGGGGCGTCACCCCAGCATTTT.

The CDR3 coding sequence is TGTGCCATCTCACAGGGGGCGCTTACTGAAGCTTTCTTT. Its translation is CAISQGALTEAFF. The chain couples TRBV10-3 to TRBJ1-1; 9 bases fit TRBD1. The CDR3 is 13 amino acids. With 8 bases clipped from V and 5 bases from J, the junction kept 6 bases outside the gene matches. The V gene's germline CDR1 is ENHRY and CDR2 SYGVKD.

This chain joins TRBV2 and TRBJ2-2, with 10 bases identical to TRBD2. The CDR3 covers 17 residues. V shed 6 bases, J shed 4 bases, and the junction held 11 bases outside the gene matches. Germline V gene sequence: CDR1 SNHLY, CDR2 FYNNEI. CDR3 DNA: TGTGCCAGCAGGGACTTTATGCTAGCGGGGGCCACCGGGGAGCTGTTTTTT. This translates into CASRDFMLAGATGELFF. The full variable domain, in which reference TRBV2 and TRBJ2-2 provide the parts outside the CDR3, is EPEVTQTPSHQVTQMGQEVILRCVPISNHLYFYWYRQILGQKVEFLVSFYNNEISEKSEIFDDQFSVERPDGSNFTLKIRSTKLEDSAMYFCASRDFMLAGATGELFFGEGSRLTVL.

This rearrangement joins TRBV2 to TRBJ2-7; D may be TRBD1 (6 bases). CDR3 length: 14 amino acids. Trimming left V 3 bases short and J 2 bases short, with 11 bases between. The germline V gene encodes CDR1 SNHLY and CDR2 FYNNEI. CDR3 sequence (DNA): TGTGCCAGCAGTGAGACAGGTCTAGCCTACGAGCAGTACTTC. This translates into CASSETGLAYEQYF.

The V gene is TRBV5-1, the J gene TRBJ2-1; 8 positions agree with TRBD2. V lost 1 base to trimming and J lost 8 bases; unmatched junction nucleotides: 5. The CDR3 spans 14 residues. Germline V lookup: CDR1 SGHRS, CDR2 YFSETQ. In DNA, the CDR3 is TGCGCCAGCAGCTTGATGGGACTAGTGGATGAGCAGTTCTTC. This translates into CASSLMGLVDEQFF.